This T cell receptor (beta chain) was recovered during a study of PD-L1 blockade in urothelial cancer. Sequencing was performed with immunoSEQ multiplex PCR; in TCRdb, only in-frame clones are kept and a portion is missing. The table includes tens of thousands of clones, roughly 89% detected once. Time point defined: pretreatment peripheral blood. V shed 1 base, J shed 13 bases, and the junction held 10 bases outside the gene matches. CDR3 length equals 14 residues. Germline CDR1 reads SGHDN; CDR2 reads FVKESK. This sequence was found in a man in his sixties with urothelial cancer. This specimen consisted of PBMCs, obtained around atezolizumab (anti-PD-L1) treatment. The rearrangement joins TRBV14 to TRBJ1-1; 9 bases match TRBD1. For the CDR3, the DNA is TGTGCCAGCAGCCAAGTACAGGGGGCTGGTGGAGTTTTCTTT. Translation gives CASSQVQGAGGVFF.